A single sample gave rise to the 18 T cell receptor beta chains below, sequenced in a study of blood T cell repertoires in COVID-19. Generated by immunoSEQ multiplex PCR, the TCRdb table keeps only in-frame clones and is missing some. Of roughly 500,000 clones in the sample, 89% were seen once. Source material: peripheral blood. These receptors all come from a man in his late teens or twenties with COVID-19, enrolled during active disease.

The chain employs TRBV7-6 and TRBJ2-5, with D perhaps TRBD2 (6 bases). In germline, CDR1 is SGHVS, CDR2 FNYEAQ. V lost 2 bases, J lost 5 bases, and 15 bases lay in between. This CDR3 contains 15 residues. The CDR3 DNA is TGTGCCAGCAGCTTACCCCCCTCGGGGGAGGAGACCCAGTACTTC. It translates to CASSLPPSGEETQYF.

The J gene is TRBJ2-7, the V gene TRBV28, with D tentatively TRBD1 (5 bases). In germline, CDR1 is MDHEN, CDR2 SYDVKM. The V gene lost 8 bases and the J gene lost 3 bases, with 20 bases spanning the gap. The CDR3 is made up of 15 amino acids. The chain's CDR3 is CASGALETKVYEQYF. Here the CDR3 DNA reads TGTGCCAGCGGGGCCCTGGAGACGAAGGTCTACGAGCAGTACTTC.

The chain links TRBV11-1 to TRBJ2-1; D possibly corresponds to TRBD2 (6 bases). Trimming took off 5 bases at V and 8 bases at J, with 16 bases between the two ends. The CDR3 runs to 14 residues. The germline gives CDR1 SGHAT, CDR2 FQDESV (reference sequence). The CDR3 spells CASSQTRWGDEQFF. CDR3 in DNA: TGTGCCAGCAGCCAGACTCGATGGGGGGATGAGCAGTTCTTC.

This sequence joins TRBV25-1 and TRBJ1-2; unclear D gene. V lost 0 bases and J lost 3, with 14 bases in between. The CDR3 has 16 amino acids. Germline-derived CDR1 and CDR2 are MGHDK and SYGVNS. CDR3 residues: CASSEYGDTRYYGYTF. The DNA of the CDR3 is TGTGCCAGCAGTGAATATGGCGACACCAGGTACTATGGCTACACCTTC.

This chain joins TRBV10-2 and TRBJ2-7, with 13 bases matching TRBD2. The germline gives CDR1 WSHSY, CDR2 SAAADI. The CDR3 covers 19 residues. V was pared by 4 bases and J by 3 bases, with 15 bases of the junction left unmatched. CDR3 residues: CASSAGTSGRAGIRYEQYF. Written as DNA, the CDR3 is TGCGCCAGCAGTGCGGGTACTAGCGGGAGGGCCGGGATTCGCTACGAGCAGTACTTC.

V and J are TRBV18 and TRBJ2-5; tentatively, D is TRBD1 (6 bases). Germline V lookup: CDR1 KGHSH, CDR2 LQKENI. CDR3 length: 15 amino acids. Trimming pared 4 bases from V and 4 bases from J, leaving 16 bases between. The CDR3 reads CASSQRTAVGETQYF. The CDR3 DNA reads TGTGCCAGCTCACAGAGGACAGCGGTGGGAGAGACCCAGTACTTC.

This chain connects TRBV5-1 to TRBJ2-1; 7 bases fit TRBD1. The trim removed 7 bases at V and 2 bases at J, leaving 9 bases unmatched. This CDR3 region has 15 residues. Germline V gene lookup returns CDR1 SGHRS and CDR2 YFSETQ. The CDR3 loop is CASGHDRAAYNEQFF. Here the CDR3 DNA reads TGCGCCAGCGGACACGACAGGGCGGCCTACAATGAGCAGTTCTTC.

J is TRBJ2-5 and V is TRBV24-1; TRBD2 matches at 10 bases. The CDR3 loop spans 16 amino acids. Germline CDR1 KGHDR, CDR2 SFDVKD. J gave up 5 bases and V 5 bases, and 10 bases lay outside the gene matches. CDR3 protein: CATSGWASGSKETQYF. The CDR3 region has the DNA TGTGCCACCAGTGGGTGGGCTAGCGGGAGCAAGGAGACCCAGTACTTC.

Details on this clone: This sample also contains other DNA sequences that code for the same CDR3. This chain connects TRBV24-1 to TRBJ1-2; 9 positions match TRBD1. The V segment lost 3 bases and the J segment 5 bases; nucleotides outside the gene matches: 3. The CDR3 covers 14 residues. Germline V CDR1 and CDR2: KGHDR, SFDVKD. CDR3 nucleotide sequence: TGTGCCACCAGTGATGCCGGGACAGGGTATGGCTACACCTTC. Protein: CATSDAGTGYGYTF.

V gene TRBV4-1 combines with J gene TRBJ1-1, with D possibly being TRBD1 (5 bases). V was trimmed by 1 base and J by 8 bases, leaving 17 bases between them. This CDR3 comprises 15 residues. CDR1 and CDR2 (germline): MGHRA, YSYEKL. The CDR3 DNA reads TGCGCCAGCAGCCAAGGACAGATAGTAAATGGAGAAGCTTTCTTT. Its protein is CASSQGQIVNGEAFF.

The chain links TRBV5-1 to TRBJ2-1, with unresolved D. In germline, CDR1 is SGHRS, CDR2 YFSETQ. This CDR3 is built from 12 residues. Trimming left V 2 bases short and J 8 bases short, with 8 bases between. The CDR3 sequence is CASSFTTDEQFF. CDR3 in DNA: TGCGCCAGCAGCTTCACCACAGATGAGCAGTTCTTC.

The CDR3 bases are TGTGCCAGCAGTACGCTCTCAGGGGTTACTGAAGCTTTCTTT. This translates into CASSTLSGVTEAFF. This rearrangement joins TRBV7-2 to TRBJ1-1; weak D call: TRBD1 (6 bases). The V end lost 6 bases, the J end lost 5 bases, and 16 bases lay between the germline ends. Germline CDR1 SGHTA, CDR2 FQGNSA. CDR3 length: 14 amino acids.

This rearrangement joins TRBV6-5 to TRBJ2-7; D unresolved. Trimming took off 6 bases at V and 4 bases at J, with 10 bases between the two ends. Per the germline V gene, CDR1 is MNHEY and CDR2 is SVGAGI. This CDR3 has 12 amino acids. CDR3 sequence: CASSRDGYEQYF. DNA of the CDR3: TGTGCCAGCAGCCGAGACGGGTACGAGCAGTACTTC.

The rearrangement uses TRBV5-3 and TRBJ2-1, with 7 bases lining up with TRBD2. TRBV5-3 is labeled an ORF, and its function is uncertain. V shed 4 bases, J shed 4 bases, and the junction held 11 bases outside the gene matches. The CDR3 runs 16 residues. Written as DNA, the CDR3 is TGTGCCAGAAGCGGCCCCCGGGAGCGGGGATACAATGAGCAGTTCTTC. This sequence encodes CARSGPRERGYNEQFF.

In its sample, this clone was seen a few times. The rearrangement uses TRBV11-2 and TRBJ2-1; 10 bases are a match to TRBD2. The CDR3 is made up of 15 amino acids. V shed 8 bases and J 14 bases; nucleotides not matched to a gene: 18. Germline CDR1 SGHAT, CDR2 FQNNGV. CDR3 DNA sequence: TGTGCCAGCTCCGATCAAGGGCTAGCGGGAGTACGAGAGTTCTTC. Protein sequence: CASSDQGLAGVREFF.

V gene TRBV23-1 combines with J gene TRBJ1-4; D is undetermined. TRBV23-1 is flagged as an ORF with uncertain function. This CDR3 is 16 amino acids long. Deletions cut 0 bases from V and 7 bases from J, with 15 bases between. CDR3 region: CASSQSNIRAREKLFF. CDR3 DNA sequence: TGCGCCAGCAGTCAATCTAACATACGTGCACGTGAAAAACTGTTTTTT.

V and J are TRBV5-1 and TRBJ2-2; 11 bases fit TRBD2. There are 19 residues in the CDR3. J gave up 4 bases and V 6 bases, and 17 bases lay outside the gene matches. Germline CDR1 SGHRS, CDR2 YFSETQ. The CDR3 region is CASTPGRLAGGKGTGELFF. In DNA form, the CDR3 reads TGCGCCAGCACCCCCGGGCGGCTAGCGGGAGGAAAAGGCACCGGGGAGCTGTTTTTT.

The CDR3 loop is CASRSDRNEQFF. CDR3 nucleotide sequence: TGTGCCAGCAGATCCGACAGGAATGAGCAGTTCTTC. The genes are TRBV12-3 or TRBV12-4 and TRBJ2-1; TRBD1 is a possible D gene (6 bases). V lost 6 bases, J lost 7 bases, and 10 bases lay in between. CDR3 size: 12 residues.